This TCR beta chain was retrieved from a study of shared clonotypes between healthy human individuals. Study-wide points: On the whole, naive subsets had larger estimated richness than memory subsets had. Donor scarcity curtailed the genetic and exposure-history diversity represented herein.

Sequencing was performed with immunoSEQ multiplex PCR; in TCRdb, only in-frame clones are kept and a portion is missing. The repertoire holds 950,000 to 1,300,000 clones, roughly 75% seen once, with about 1.5% in the top ten. Note on this clone: The antigen is not known.

Caucasian adults residing in Nashville, Tennessee made up all the donors. CDR1 MNHEY and CDR2 SMNVEV come from the germline V gene (reference sequence). The V gene lost 5 bases and the J gene lost 5 bases, with 18 bases spanning the gap. This CDR3 region has 16 residues. This sequence originates from a man younger than 35 in good health. The chain combines TRBV27 with TRBJ1-4; D possibly corresponds to TRBD1 (5 bases). Material for sequencing was memory CD4+ T cells sorted from blood. Subset in this sample: CD45RA-negative fraction. The CDR3 loop reads CASSADKKGPNEKLFF. Written as DNA, the CDR3 is TGTGCCAGCAGTGCGGACAAGAAAGGACCCAATGAAAAACTGTTTTTT.